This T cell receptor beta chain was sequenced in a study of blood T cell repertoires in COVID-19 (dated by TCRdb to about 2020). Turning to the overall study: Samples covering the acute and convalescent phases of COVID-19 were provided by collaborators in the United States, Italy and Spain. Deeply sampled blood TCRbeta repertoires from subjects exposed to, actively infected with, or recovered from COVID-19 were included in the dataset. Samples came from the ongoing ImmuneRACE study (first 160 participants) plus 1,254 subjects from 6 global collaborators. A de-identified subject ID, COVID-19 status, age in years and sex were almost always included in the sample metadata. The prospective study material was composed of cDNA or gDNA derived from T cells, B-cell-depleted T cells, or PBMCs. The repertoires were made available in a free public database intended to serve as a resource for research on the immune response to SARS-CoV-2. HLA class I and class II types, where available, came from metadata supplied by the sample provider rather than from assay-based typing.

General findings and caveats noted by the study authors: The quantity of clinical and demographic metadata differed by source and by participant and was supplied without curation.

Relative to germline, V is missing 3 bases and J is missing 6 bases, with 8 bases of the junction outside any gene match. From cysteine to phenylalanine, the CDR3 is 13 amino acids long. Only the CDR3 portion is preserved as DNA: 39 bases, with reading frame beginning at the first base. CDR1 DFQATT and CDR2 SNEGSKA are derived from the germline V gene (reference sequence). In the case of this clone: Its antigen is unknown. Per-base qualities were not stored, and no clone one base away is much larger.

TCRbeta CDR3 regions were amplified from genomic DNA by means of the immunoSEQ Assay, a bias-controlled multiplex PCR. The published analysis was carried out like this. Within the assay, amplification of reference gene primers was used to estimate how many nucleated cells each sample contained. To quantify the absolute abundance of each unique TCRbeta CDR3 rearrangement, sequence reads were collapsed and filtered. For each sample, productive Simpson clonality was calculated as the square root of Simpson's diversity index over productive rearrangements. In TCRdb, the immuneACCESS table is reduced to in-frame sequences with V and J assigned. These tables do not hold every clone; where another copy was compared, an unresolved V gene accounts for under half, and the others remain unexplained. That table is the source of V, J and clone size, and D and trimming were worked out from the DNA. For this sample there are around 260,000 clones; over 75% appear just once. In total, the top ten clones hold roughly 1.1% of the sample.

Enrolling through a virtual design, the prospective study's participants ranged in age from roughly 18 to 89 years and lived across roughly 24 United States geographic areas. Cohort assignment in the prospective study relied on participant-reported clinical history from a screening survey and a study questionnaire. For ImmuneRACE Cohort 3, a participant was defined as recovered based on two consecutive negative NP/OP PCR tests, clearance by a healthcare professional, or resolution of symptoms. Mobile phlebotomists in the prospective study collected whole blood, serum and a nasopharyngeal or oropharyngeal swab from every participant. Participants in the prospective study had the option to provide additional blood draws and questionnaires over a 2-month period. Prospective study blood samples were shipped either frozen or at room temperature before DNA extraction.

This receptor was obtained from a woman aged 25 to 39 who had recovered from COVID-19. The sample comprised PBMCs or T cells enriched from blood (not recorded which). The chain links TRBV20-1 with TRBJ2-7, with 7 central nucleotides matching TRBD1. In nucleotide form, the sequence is TGCAGTGCTAGTCCCGTATACAGGGGCGAGCAGTACTTC. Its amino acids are CSASPVYRGEQYF.